This is a list of T cell receptor beta chains from one sample in a study of blood T cell repertoires in COVID-19. Clones were read by immunoSEQ multiplex PCR, and TCRdb kept only the in-frame ones, dropping some. Found here are 40,000 to 45,000 clones, 79% of them singletons; the top ten hold 33%. The sample taken for sequencing was peripheral blood. The receptors here all came from an elderly woman with acute or convalescent COVID-19. The CDR3 runs from the conserved cysteine through the conserved F or W. A D gene is named only where the DNA matches it firmly. Part of the rows lack a size; the others show once, few, many or a class for expanded clones.

>few|TRBJ2-1|TRBD2|TRBV19
CASSIGTSGSDEQFF
TGTGCCAGTAGTATAGGGACTAGCGGGAGTGATGAGCAGTTCTTC
>-|TRBJ2-5|TRBD1|TRBV5-4
CASSLVQARGRETQYF
TGTGCCAGCAGCTTGGTTCAGGCCAGGGGGCGAGAGACCCAGTACTTC
>-|TRBJ2-5|TRBD2|TRBV5-1
CASSLAREGRWQETQYF
TGCGCCAGCAGCTTGGCGCGGGAGGGCCGATGGCAAGAGACCCAGTACTTC
>-|TRBJ2-1|TRBD2|TRBV5-4
CASSLREVSYNEQFF
TGTGCCAGCAGCTTGCGGGAGGTCTCCTACAATGAGCAGTTCTTC
>few|TRBJ2-2|TRBD1|TRBV6-2/TRBV6-3
CASSQQGALNTGELFF
TGTGCCAGCAGTCAACAGGGGGCCTTGAACACCGGGGAGCTGTTTTTT
>-|TRBJ2-4|TRBD2|TRBV7-2
CASTLLAGESIQYF
TGTGCCAGCACCCTACTAGCGGGAGAAAGCATTCAGTACTTC
>-|TRBJ2-1|-|TRBV19
CASSGFGTGGNEQFF
TGTGCCAGTAGTGGGTTCGGTACAGGTGGTAATGAGCAGTTCTTC
>-|TRBJ2-5|-|TRBV21-1
CASRISSNRCHIERVKETQYF
TGTGCCAGCCGTATTTCTTCCAACAGGTGCCATATCGAGCGAGTAAAAGAGACCCAGTACTTC
>-|TRBJ2-7|TRBD2|TRBV5-6
CASSSLAGEGEQYF
TGTGCCAGCAGCAGCCTAGCGGGAGAGGGCGAGCAGTACTTC
>-|TRBJ2-4|-|TRBV27
CASSRNTIAKNIQYF
TGTGCCAGCAGTCGGAATACTATAGCCAAAAACATTCAGTACTTC
>once|TRBJ2-2|TRBD2|TRBV9
CASSPGLAGVTGELFF
TGTGCCAGCAGCCCGGGACTAGCGGGAGTTACCGGGGAGCTGTTTTTT
>-|TRBJ1-4|TRBD1|TRBV10-2
CASSDSDRGREKLFF
TGCGCCAGCAGTGACTCGGACAGGGGTAGGGAAAAACTGTTTTTT